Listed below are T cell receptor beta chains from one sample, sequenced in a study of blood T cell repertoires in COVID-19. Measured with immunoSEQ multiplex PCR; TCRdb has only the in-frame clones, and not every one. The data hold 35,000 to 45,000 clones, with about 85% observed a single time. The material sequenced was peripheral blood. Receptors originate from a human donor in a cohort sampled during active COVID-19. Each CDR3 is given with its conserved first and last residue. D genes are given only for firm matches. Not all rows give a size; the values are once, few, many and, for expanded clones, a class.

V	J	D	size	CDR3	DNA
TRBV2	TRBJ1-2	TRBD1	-	CASRRGQGIGGTF	TGTGCCAGCAGGAGGGGACAGGGGATAGGGGGGACCTTC
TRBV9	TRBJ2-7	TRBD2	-	CASSVGRGGGHEQYF	TGTGCCAGCAGCGTAGGCCGGGGGGGAGGGCACGAGCAGTACTTC
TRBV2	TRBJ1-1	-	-	CASRRMTYGGTEAFF	TGTGCCAGCAGGCGGATGACCTACGGAGGCACTGAAGCTTTCTTT
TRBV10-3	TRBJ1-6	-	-	CAISERGDGGAPLHF	TGTGCCATCAGTGAGAGGGGGGACGGGGGGGCACCCCTCCACTTT
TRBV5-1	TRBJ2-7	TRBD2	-	CASSLPGLAGFSYEQYF	TGCGCCAGCAGCTTACCGGGACTAGCGGGGTTCTCCTACGAGCAGTACTTC
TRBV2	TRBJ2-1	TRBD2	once	CASSEERGGVYNEQFF	TGTGCCAGCAGTGAGGAGCGGGGGGGCGTATACAATGAGCAGTTCTTC
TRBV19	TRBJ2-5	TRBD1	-	CASSIQFRGPGETQYF	TGTGCCAGTAGTATTCAGTTTAGGGGGCCAGGAGAGACCCAGTACTTC
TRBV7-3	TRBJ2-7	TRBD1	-	CASSPGTGFSEQYF	TGTGCCAGCAGCCCCGGGACAGGGTTTTCCGAGCAGTACTTC
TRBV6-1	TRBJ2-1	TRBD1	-	CASSEALQGARAHEQFF	TGTGCCAGCAGTGAAGCGCTTCAGGGGGCGCGTGCTCATGAGCAGTTCTTC
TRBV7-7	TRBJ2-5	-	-	CASSLGRAGETQYF	TGTGCCAGCAGCTTAGGTCGGGCGGGAGAGACCCAGTACTTC
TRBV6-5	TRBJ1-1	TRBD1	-	CASLDRGTEAFF	TGTGCCAGCCTGGACAGGGGAACTGAAGCTTTCTTT
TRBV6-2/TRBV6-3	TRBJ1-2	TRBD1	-	CASSYRTGYGYTF	TGTGCCAGCAGTTATCGGACAGGCTATGGCTACACCTTC
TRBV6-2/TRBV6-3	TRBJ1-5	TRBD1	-	CASSSGTGGYLYQPQHF	TGTGCCAGCAGTTCCGGGACAGGGGGCTACCTATATCAGCCCCAGCATTTT
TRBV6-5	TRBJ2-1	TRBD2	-	CASRRGTSPSYEQFF	TGTGCCAGCAGACGCGGGACTAGCCCTAGTTATGAGCAGTTCTTC
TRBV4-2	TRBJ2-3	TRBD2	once	CASSRTSGYTDTQYF	TGTGCCAGCAGCCGCACTAGCGGGTACACAGATACGCAGTATTTT
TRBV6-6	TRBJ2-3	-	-	CASSYSKARGTDTQYF	TGTGCCAGCAGTTACTCGAAGGCCCGGGGCACAGATACGCAGTATTTT
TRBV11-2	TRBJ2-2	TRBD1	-	CASSGRTGVNTGELFF	TGTGCCAGCAGCGGGCGGACAGGGGTAAACACCGGGGAGCTGTTTTTT
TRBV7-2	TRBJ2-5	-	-	CASSLRAIETQYF	TGTGCCAGCAGCTTGCGAGCAATAGAGACCCAGTACTTC
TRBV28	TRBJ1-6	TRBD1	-	CASSYSGQEVSPLHF	TGTGCCAGCAGCTACTCGGGACAGGAAGTATCACCCCTCCACTTT
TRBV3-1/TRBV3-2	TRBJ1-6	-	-	CASSLGGDSPLHF	TGTGCCAGCAGCTTGGGGGGTGATTCACCCCTCCACTTT
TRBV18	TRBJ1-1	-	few	CASSDDGGGGTEAFF	TGTGCCAGCTCGGATGATGGGGGAGGGGGAACTGAAGCTTTCTTT
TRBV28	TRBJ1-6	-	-	CASSASTGQYSPLHF	TGTGCCAGCAGTGCCTCTACAGGACAGTATTCACCCCTCCACTTT
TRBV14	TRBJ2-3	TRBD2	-	CASSPRGGTDTQYF	TGTGCCAGCAGCCCCCGGGGGGGCACAGATACGCAGTATTTT
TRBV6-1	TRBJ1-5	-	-	CASSEVNSPGPQHF	TGTGCCAGCAGTGAAGTGAACAGTCCAGGGCCCCAGCATTTT
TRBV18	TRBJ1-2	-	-	CASSNNNYGYTF	TGTGCCAGCTCGAACAATAACTATGGCTACACCTTC
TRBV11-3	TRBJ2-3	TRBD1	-	CASSHTGAPPTDTQYF	TGTGCCAGCAGCCATACAGGGGCCCCCCCCACAGATACGCAGTATTTT
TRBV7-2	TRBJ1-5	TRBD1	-	CASSLTGQGAQPQHF	TGTGCCAGCAGTTTGACAGGACAGGGCGCTCAGCCCCAGCATTTT
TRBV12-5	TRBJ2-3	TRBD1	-	CASGLVPLQDRGLDTQYF	TGTGCTAGTGGTTTGGTACCCCTCCAGGACAGGGGCTTAGATACGCAGTATTTT
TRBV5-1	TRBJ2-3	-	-	CASWAPSTDTQYF	TGCGCCAGCTGGGCGCCCAGCACAGATACGCAGTATTTT
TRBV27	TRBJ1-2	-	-	CASKFPGRGYGYTF	TGTGCCAGCAAGTTCCCGGGGAGAGGCTATGGCTACACCTTC
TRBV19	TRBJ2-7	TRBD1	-	CASRGTGGAGEQYF	TGTGCCAGTCGGGGGACAGGGGGCGCGGGGGAGCAGTACTTC
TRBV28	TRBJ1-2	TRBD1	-	CASTSGGNYGYTF	TGTGCCAGTACCTCAGGGGGCAACTATGGCTACACCTTC
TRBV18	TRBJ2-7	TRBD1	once	CASSPRDREGQYF	TGTGCCAGCTCGCCCCGGGACAGGGAGGGGCAGTACTTC
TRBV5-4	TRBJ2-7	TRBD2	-	CASSPWGGPGSYEQYF	TGTGCCAGCAGCCCTTGGGGGGGTCCAGGCTCCTACGAGCAGTACTTC
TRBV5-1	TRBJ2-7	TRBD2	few	CASSPKVGLAGGDEQYF	TGCGCCAGCAGCCCAAAGGTAGGACTAGCGGGGGGGGACGAGCAGTACTTC
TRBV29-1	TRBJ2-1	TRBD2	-	CSVRTSGVWNEQFF	TGCAGCGTTCGGACTAGCGGGGTTTGGAATGAGCAGTTCTTC
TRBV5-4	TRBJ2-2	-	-	CASSWQGVNTGELFF	TGTGCCAGCAGCTGGCAGGGTGTTAACACCGGGGAGCTGTTTTTT
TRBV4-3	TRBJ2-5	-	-	CASSQDQGAPETQYF	TGCGCCAGCAGCCAAGATCAAGGGGCCCCAGAGACCCAGTACTTC
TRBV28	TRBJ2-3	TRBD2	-	CASSLGGVRFTDTQYF	TGTGCCAGCAGTTTAGGGGGGGTTAGGTTCACAGATACGCAGTATTTT
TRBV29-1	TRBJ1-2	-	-	CSVLQQGDGYTF	TGCAGCGTTCTTCAACAGGGTGATGGCTACACCTTC
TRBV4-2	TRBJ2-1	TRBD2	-	CASSRRAGGGNEQFF	TGTGCCAGCAGCCGACGGGCGGGGGGTGGCAATGAGCAGTTCTTC
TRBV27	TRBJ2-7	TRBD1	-	CASSLGTGSYEQYF	TGTGCCAGCAGTTTAGGGACAGGAAGCTACGAGCAGTACTTC
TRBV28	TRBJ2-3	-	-	CASSAIPWRGQADTQYF	TGTGCCAGCAGTGCGATCCCTTGGCGGGGTCAGGCAGATACGCAGTATTTT
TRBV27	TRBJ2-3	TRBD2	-	CASSLSGPALAGGRGDTQYF	TGTGCCAGCAGTTTATCGGGACCCGCCCTAGCGGGGGGGCGGGGAGATACGCAGTATTTT
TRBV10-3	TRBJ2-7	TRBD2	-	CAISTSGGASEQYF	TGTGCCATCAGTACGAGCGGGGGGGCCTCCGAGCAGTACTTC